This is a list of T cell receptor beta chains from one sample in a study of Ad26.COV2.S vaccination and SARS-CoV-2 variants. The assay was immunoSEQ multiplex PCR, and TCRdb's table has in-frame clones only and misses some. The sample contains 300,000 to 350,000 clones, about 86% of which appear only once. The sample here was peripheral blood, taken in a trial of Ad26.COV2.S vaccine versus placebo. These receptors all stem from a person between 18 and 65 years old who received the Ad26.COV2.S COVID-19 vaccine or a placebo. Both conserved end residues are part of each CDR3. A D gene is named only where the DNA matches it firmly. Some rows mark clone size as missing; the rest say once, few, many or name a class of expanded clone.

>TRBD1|TRBJ1-2|once|TRBV6-5
CASSFRDRPVTF
TGTGCCAGCAGTTTTAGGGACAGGCCCGTCACCTTC
>NA|TRBJ2-6|NA|TRBV5-1
CASSVGGANVLTF
TGCGCCAGCAGCGTCGGAGGGGCCAACGTCCTGACTTTC
>NA|TRBJ2-7|NA|TRBV18
CASSPRSSRNEQYF
TGTGCCAGCTCACCACGTTCTAGTAGGAACGAGCAGTACTTC
>NA|TRBJ2-6|NA|TRBV10-3
CAISGARQAGANVLTF
TGTGCCATCAGTGGAGCAAGACAGGCTGGGGCCAACGTCCTGACTTTC
>NA|TRBJ1-1|NA|TRBV6-5
CASRKEQGLGTEAFF
TGTGCCAGCAGAAAAGAACAGGGCTTGGGCACTGAAGCTTTCTTT
>TRBD1|TRBJ2-3|NA|TRBV2
CASKTEGAKTDTQYF
TGTGCCAGCAAAACAGAGGGGGCTAAAACAGATACGCAGTATTTT
>NA|TRBJ1-5|NA|TRBV5-8
CASSLGGQWNQPQHF
TGTGCCAGCAGCTTGGGTGGGCAGTGGAATCAGCCCCAGCATTTT
>NA|TRBJ2-2|few|TRBV19
CASAHRQPGELFF
TGTGCCAGTGCCCACCGCCAACCCGGGGAGCTGTTTTTT
>NA|TRBJ2-7|NA|TRBV5-1
CASSLGPSSGSEQYF
TGCGCCAGCAGCTTGGGGCCCAGCTCTGGCAGCGAGCAGTACTTC
>NA|TRBJ1-3|NA|TRBV3-1/TRBV3-2
CASSQDSARSGNTIYF
TGTGCCAGCAGCCAAGATTCGGCGCGCTCTGGAAACACCATATATTTT
>TRBD2|TRBJ2-3|NA|TRBV20-1
CSASQAGDRYTQYF
TGCAGTGCTAGTCAAGCGGGGGATCGATATACGCAGTATTTT
>NA|TRBJ1-4|NA|TRBV4-1
CASSQESGKGRRNEKLFF
TGCGCCAGCAGCCAAGAATCGGGTAAGGGTAGAAGGAATGAAAAACTGTTTTTT
>NA|TRBJ1-4|NA|TRBV7-9
CASPAYGTNEKLFF
TGTGCCAGTCCCGCCTACGGGACTAATGAAAAACTGTTTTTT
>TRBD2|TRBJ2-1|NA|TRBV6-1
CASSETSGGAYNEQFF
TGTGCCAGCAGTGAAACTAGCGGGGGGGCCTACAATGAGCAGTTCTTC
>NA|TRBJ2-7|NA|TRBV20-1
CSASFGTTLSYEQYF
TGCAGTGCTAGTTTCGGGACGACGCTCTCCTACGAGCAGTACTTC
>NA|TRBJ1-4|many|TRBV29-1
CSALTGTEKLFF
TGCAGCGCTCTGACAGGAACTGAAAAACTGTTTTTT
>NA|TRBJ1-5|NA|TRBV16
CASSHTAYTGQHF
TGTGCCAGCAGTCACACGGCCTATACCGGTCAGCATTTT
>TRBD1|TRBJ1-5|NA|TRBV10-2
CASSSPGQGNLYNQPQHF
TGCGCCAGCAGTTCCCCGGGACAGGGTAACTTATACAATCAGCCCCAGCATTTT
>NA|TRBJ2-7|NA|TRBV5-5
CASSLVGTGPYEQYF
TGTGCCAGCAGCTTGGTTGGCACGGGCCCCTACGAGCAGTACTTC
>NA|TRBJ2-7|once|TRBV10-3
CAISESVSSYEQYF
TGTGCCATCAGTGAGTCGGTCAGTTCCTACGAGCAGTACTTC
>NA|TRBJ2-4|NA|TRBV2
CATAGDKNIQYF
TGTGCCACCGCAGGGGACAAAAACATTCAGTACTTC
>NA|TRBJ2-1|NA|TRBV5-6
CASSLAWWGDAMDEQFF
TGTGCCAGCAGCTTGGCCTGGTGGGGGGATGCTATGGATGAGCAGTTCTTC
>TRBD1|TRBJ2-7|NA|TRBV5-1
CASSEGARYEQYF
TGCGCCAGCAGCGAGGGGGCGCGGTACGAGCAGTACTTC
>NA|TRBJ1-2|NA|TRBV18
CASSLRTEGGYTF
TGTGCCAGCTCACTTCGGACAGAGGGTGGCTACACCTTC
>NA|TRBJ2-3|NA|TRBV3-1/TRBV3-2
CASSQSTDTQYF
TGTGCCAGCAGCCAGAGCACAGATACGCAGTATTTT
>NA|TRBJ2-3|NA|TRBV5-5
CASTYAGQVLDTQYF
TGTGCCAGCACCTACGCCGGACAAGTCCTCGATACGCAGTATTTT
>TRBD2|TRBJ2-2|NA|TRBV4-3
CASSQDSRTSGAAGELFF
TGCGCCAGCAGCCAAGATTCGAGAACTAGCGGGGCGGCCGGGGAGCTGTTTTTT
>TRBD1|TRBJ2-1|NA|TRBV4-1
CASSREDRGHLNEQFF
TGCGCCAGCAGCCGAGAGGACAGGGGGCACCTCAATGAGCAGTTCTTC
>NA|TRBJ1-2|once|TRBV2
CASSDWVVGLDGYTF
TGTGCCAGCAGTGACTGGGTGGTCGGGTTAGATGGCTACACCTTC
>NA|TRBJ2-7|NA|TRBV4-3
CASSPKMFHRANEQYF
TGCGCCAGCAGCCCCAAGATGTTTCACAGGGCAAACGAGCAGTACTTC
>NA|TRBJ1-4|NA|TRBV29-1
CSVDDAGMGSEKLFF
TGCAGCGTTGATGATGCTGGAATGGGGTCTGAAAAACTGTTTTTT
>TRBD2|TRBJ2-7|once|TRBV5-6
CASSSTSGGFGNEQYF
TGTGCCAGCAGCTCGACTAGCGGGGGGTTTGGGAACGAGCAGTACTTC
>NA|TRBJ1-2|once|TRBV4-1
CASSQADTSFYGYTF
TGCGCCAGCAGCCAAGCCGACACCAGCTTCTATGGCTACACCTTC
>TRBD1|TRBJ1-6|few|TRBV6-9
CASSYSRRDRGQSYNSPLHF
TGTGCCAGCAGTTATTCCCGCCGGGACAGGGGGCAATCCTATAATTCACCCCTCCACTTT
>NA|TRBJ2-1|NA|TRBV3-1/TRBV3-2
CASSQMGVNNEQFF
TGTGCCAGCAGCCAGATGGGGGTGAACAATGAGCAGTTCTTC
>NA|TRBJ1-2|NA|TRBV7-3
CASSLEQLTNYGYTF
TGTGCCAGCAGCTTAGAACAGCTGACTAACTATGGCTACACCTTC
>NA|TRBJ2-5|few|TRBV3-1/TRBV3-2
CASSQPPGQVIVETQYF
TGTGCCAGCAGCCAACCCCCCGGGCAGGTCATCGTCGAGACCCAGTACTTC
>NA|TRBJ1-6|NA|TRBV5-1
CASSLVGLAPLHF
TGCGCCAGCAGCTTGGTTGGTTTGGCACCCCTCCACTTT
>NA|TRBJ2-1|NA|TRBV10-3
CAITRMEGLDEQFF
TGTGCCATCACCCGGATGGAGGGTTTGGATGAGCAGTTCTTC
>NA|TRBJ2-7|NA|TRBV5-1
CASSFTAGASEQYF
TGCGCCAGCAGCTTTACGGCAGGGGCTAGCGAGCAGTACTTC
>NA|TRBJ1-5|NA|TRBV6-5
CASSYSSYQPQHF
TGTGCCAGCAGTTACTCTTCTTATCAGCCCCAGCATTTT
>NA|TRBJ2-3|NA|TRBV30
CAWSSQPGPPSTDTQYF
TGTGCCTGGAGTAGCCAACCCGGACCCCCGAGCACAGATACGCAGTATTTT
>NA|TRBJ2-7|NA|TRBV6-5
CASSFGPRASSYEQYF
TGTGCCAGCAGTTTCGGGCCTAGGGCTAGCTCCTACGAGCAGTACTTC
>NA|TRBJ1-2|NA|TRBV18
CASSLTAEILANYGYTF
TGTGCCAGCTCACTTACGGCCGAGATTCTCGCTAACTATGGCTACACCTTC
>NA|TRBJ2-2|NA|TRBV18
CASSPLLGANTGELFF
TGTGCCAGCTCACCACTCTTGGGCGCGAACACCGGGGAGCTGTTTTTT
>NA|TRBJ1-1|NA|TRBV24-1
CAIRPGGTEAFF
TGTGCCATCCGACCGGGGGGCACTGAAGCTTTCTTT
>TRBD2|TRBJ2-7|NA|TRBV7-9
CASSAGRAASGPYEQYF
TGTGCCAGCAGCGCCGGCAGGGCGGCTAGCGGGCCCTACGAGCAGTACTTC
>NA|TRBJ1-3|NA|TRBV7-9
CASSRPGTATIYF
TGTGCCAGCAGCAGGCCGGGGACCGCCACCATATATTTT
>NA|TRBJ1-1|NA|TRBV27
CASSLLRGNTEAFF
TGTGCCAGCAGCCTCTTGCGGGGGAACACTGAAGCTTTCTTT
>NA|TRBJ1-4|once|TRBV9
CASSVDTGATNEKLFF
TGTGCCAGCAGCGTAGACACCGGGGCAACTAATGAAAAACTGTTTTTT
>TRBD1|TRBJ2-5|NA|TRBV9
CASSVSSRGQVETQYF
TGTGCCAGCAGCGTAAGCTCCAGGGGGCAGGTAGAGACCCAGTACTTC
>TRBD1|TRBJ1-2|once|TRBV5-1
CASSLGQGYYGYTF
TGCGCCAGCAGCTTGGGACAGGGCTACTATGGCTACACCTTC
>TRBD1|TRBJ1-2|NA|TRBV2
CASYTGDNYGYTF
TGTGCCAGCTATACAGGGGATAACTATGGCTACACCTTC
>NA|TRBJ2-1|NA|TRBV7-2
CASSFLFGREQFF
TGTGCCAGCAGCTTTTTGTTCGGAAGAGAGCAGTTCTTC
>NA|TRBJ2-5|NA|TRBV29-1
CSVTGSWWETQYF
TGCAGCGTTACAGGGAGTTGGTGGGAGACCCAGTACTTC
>TRBD2|TRBJ2-7|NA|TRBV4-2
CASSRNPGLAGKFYEQYF
TGTGCCAGCAGCCGGAATCCGGGACTAGCGGGGAAATTCTACGAGCAGTACTTC
>NA|TRBJ2-7|NA|TRBV5-1
CASSLADSSSEQYF
TGCGCCAGCAGCTTGGCCGACAGTTCTAGCGAGCAGTACTTC
>NA|TRBJ1-2|NA|TRBV10-3
CAISEMGAYGYTF
TGTGCCATCAGTGAGATGGGGGCCTATGGCTACACCTTC
>NA|TRBJ2-7|NA|TRBV7-2
CASSLAGSYEQYF
TGTGCCAGCAGCTTAGCGGGGAGCTACGAGCAGTACTTC